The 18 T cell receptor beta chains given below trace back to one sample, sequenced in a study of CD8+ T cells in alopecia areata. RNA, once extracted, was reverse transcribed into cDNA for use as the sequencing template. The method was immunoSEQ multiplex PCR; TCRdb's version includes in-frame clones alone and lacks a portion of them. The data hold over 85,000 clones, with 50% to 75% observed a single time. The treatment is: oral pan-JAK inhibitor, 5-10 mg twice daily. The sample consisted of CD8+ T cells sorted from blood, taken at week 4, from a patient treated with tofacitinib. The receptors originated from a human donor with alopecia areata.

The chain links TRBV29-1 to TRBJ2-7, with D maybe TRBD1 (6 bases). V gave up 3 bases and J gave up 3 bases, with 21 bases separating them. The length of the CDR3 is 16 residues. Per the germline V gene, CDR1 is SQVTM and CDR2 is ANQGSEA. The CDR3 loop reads CSVESRQLQGFYEQYF. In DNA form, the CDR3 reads TGCAGCGTTGAGTCGCGGCAGTTACAGGGATTCTACGAGCAGTACTTC.

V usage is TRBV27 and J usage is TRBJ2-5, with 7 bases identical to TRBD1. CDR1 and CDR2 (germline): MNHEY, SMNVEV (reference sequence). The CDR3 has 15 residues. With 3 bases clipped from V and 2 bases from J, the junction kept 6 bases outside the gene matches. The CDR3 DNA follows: TGTGCCAGCAGTTTCCTGTGGGACAGACAAGAGACCCAGTACTTC. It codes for CASSFLWDRQETQYF.

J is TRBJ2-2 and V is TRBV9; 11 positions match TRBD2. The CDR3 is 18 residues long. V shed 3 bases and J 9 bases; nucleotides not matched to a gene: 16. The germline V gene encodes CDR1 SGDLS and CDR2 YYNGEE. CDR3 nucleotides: TGTGCCAGCAGCGCCGGGGGCCTAACTAGCGGGGGCAACCGGGAGCTGTTTTTT. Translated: CASSAGGLTSGGNRELFF.

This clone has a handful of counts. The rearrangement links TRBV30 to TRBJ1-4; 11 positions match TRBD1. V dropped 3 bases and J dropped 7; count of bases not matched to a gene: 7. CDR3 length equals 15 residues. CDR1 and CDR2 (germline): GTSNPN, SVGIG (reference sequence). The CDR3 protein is CAWRTGTGGSEKLFF. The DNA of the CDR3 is TGTGCCTGGAGGACGGGGACAGGGGGAAGTGAAAAACTGTTTTTT.

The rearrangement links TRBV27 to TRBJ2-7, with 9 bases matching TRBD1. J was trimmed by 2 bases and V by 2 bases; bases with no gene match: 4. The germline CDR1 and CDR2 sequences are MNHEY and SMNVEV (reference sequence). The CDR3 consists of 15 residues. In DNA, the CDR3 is TGTGCCAGCAGTTTAGGGACAGGGTTTACCTACGAGCAGTACTTC. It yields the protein CASSLGTGFTYEQYF.

The CDR3: CASISTDPRTDTQYF. DNA for the CDR3: TGTGCCAGCATATCAACGGATCCCCGCACAGATACGCAGTATTTT. The chain carries TRBV27 and TRBJ2-3; D not certain. V was pared by 7 bases and J by 1 base, with 15 bases between. Germline V gene lookup returns CDR1 MNHEY and CDR2 SMNVEV (reference sequence). This CDR3 has 15 residues.

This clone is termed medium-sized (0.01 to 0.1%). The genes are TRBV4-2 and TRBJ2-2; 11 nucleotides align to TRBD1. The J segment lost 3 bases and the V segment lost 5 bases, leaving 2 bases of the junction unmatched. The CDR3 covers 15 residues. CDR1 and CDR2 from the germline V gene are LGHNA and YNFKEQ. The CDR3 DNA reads TGTGCCAGCAGCTCGGGACAGGGGGACACCGGGGAGCTGTTTTTT. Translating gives CASSSGQGDTGELFF.

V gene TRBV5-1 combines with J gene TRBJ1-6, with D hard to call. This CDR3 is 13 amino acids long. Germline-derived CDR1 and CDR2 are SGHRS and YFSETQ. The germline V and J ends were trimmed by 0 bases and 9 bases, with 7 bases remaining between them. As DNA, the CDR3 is TGCGCCAGCAGCTTGGGCGAGACTTCACCCCTCCACTTT. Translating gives CASSLGETSPLHF.

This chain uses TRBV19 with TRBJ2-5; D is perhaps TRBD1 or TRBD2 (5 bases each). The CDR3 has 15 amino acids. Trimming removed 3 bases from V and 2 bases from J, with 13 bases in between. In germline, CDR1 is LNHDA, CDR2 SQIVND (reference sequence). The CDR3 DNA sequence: TGTGCCAGTAGTATTCTCGGGACGGAACAAGAGACCCAGTACTTC. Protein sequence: CASSILGTEQETQYF.

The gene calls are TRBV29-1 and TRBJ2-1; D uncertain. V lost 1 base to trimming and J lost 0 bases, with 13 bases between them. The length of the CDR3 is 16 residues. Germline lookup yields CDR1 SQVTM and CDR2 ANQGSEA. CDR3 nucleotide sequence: TGCAGCGTTGAAGGGTTGTCGATGAGCTCCTACAATGAGCAGTTCTTC. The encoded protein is CSVEGLSMSSYNEQFF.

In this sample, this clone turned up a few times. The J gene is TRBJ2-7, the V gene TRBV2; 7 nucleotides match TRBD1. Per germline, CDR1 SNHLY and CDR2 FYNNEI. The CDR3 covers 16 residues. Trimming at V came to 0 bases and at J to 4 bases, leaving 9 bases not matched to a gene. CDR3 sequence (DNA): TGTGCCAGCAGTGAAGCGCACCGAGGGGGCCTATACGAGCAGTACTTC. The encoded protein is CASSEAHRGGLYEQYF.

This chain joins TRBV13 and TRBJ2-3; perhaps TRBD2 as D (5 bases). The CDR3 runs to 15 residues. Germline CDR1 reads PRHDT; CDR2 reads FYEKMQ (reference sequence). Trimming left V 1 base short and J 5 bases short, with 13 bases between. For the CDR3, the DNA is TGTGCCAGCAGCTTAGATGGCGGTGAGGGAGATACGCAGTATTTT. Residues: CASSLDGGEGDTQYF. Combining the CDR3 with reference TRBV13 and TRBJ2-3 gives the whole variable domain AAGVIQSPRHLIKEKRETATLKCYPIPRHDTVYWYQQGPGQDPQFLISFYEKMQSDKGSIPDRFSAQQFSDYHSELNMSSLELGDSALYFCASSLDGGEGDTQYFGPGTRLTVL.

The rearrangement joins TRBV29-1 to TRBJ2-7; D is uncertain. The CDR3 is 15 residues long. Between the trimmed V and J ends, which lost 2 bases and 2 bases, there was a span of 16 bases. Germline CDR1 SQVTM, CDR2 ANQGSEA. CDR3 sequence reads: CSVELVRIGTYEQYF. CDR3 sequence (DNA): TGCAGCGTTGAACTTGTAAGGATTGGGACCTACGAGCAGTACTTC.

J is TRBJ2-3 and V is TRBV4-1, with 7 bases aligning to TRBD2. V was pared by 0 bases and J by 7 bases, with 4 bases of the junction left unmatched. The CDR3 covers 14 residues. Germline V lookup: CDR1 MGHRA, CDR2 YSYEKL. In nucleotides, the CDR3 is TGCGCCAGCAGCCAAGAACGAGCGGGGAATACGCAGTATTTT. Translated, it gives CASSQERAGNTQYF.

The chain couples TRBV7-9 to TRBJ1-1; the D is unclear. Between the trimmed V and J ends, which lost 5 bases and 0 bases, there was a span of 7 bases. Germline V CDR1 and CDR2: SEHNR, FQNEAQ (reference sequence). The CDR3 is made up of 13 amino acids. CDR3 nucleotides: TGTGCCAGCAGCCCGCTCATGAACACTGAAGCTTTCTTT. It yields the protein CASSPLMNTEAFF. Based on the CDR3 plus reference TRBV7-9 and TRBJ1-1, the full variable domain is DTGVSQNPRHKITKRGQNVTFRCDPISEHNRLYWYRQTLGQGPEFLTYFQNEAQLEKSRLLSDRFSAERPKGSFSTLEIQRTEQGDSAMYLCASSPLMNTEAFFGQGTRLTVV.

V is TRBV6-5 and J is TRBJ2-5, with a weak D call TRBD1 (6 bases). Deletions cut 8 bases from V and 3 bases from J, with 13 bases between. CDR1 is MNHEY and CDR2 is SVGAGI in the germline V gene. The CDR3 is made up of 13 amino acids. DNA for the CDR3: TGTGCCAGCCGCCGGTGGACAGAAGAGACCCAGTACTTC. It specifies CASRRWTEETQYF.

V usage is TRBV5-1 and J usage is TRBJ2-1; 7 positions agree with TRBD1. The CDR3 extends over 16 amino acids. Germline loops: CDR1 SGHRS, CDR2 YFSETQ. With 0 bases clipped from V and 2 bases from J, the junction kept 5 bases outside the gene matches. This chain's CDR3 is CASSLGTGATYNEQFF. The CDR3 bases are TGCGCCAGCAGCTTGGGAACAGGGGCAACCTACAATGAGCAGTTCTTC. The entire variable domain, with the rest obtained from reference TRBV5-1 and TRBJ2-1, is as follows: KAGVTQTPRYLIKTRGQQVTLSCSPISGHRSVSWYQQTPGQGLQFLFEYFSETQRNKGNFPGRFSGRQFSNSRSEMNVSTLELGDSALYLCASSLGTGATYNEQFFGPGTRLTVL.

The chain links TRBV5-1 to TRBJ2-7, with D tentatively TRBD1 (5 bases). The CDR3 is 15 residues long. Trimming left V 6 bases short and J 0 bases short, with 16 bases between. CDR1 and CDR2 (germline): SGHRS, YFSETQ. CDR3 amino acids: CASKGGGRDSYEQYF. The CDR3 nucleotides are TGCGCCAGCAAGGGTGGCGGCAGGGACTCCTACGAGCAGTACTTC.